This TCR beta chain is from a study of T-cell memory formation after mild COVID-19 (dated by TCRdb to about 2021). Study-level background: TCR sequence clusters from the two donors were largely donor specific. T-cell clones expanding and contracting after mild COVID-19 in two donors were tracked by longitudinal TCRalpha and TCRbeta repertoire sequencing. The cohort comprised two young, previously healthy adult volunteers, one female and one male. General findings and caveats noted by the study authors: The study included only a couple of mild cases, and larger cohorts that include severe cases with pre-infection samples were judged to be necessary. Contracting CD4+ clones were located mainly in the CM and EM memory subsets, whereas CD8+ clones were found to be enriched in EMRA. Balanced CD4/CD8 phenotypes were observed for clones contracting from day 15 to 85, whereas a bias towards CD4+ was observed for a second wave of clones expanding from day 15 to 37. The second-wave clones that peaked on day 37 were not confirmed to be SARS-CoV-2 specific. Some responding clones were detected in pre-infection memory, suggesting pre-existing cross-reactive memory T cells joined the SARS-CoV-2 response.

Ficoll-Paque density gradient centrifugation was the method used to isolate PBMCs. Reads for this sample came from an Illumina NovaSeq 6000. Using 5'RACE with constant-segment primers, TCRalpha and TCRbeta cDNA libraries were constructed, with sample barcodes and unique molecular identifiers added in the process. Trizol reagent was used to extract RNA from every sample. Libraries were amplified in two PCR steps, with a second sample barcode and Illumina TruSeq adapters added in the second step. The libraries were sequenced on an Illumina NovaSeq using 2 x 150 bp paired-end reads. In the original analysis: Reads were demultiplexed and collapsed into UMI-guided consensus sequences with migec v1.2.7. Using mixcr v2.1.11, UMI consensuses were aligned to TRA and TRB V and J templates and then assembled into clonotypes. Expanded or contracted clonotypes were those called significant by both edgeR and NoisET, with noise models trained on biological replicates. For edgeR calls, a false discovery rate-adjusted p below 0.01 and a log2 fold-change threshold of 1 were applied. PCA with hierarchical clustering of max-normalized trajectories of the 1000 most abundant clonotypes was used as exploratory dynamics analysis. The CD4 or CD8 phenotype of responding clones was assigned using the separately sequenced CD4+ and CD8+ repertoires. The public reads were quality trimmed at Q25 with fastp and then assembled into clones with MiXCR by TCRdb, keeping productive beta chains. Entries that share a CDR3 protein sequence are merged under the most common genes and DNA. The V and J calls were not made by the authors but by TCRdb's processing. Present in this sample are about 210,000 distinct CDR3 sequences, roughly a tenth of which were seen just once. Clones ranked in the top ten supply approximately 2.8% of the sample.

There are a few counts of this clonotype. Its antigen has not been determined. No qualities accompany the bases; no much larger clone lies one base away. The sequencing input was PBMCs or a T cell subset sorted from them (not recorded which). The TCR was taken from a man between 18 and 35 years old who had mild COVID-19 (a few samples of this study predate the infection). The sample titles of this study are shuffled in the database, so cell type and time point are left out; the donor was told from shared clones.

The nucleotide sequence is TGCAGTGCTAGAGCTGGACAGGGGAGACATGGCTACACCTTC. It codes for CSARAGQGRHGYTF. The receptor chain draws on TRBV20-1 and TRBJ1-2; the central 9 bases match TRBD1. The germline V end is reduced by 1 base and the J end by 6 bases; junction bases left unmatched: 6. From the cysteine up to the phenylalanine, the CDR3 has a length of 14 residues. Only CDR3 DNA remains: 42 bases, in frame from the first base. Per the germline V gene (reference sequence), DFQATT is the CDR1 and SNEGSKA is the CDR2.